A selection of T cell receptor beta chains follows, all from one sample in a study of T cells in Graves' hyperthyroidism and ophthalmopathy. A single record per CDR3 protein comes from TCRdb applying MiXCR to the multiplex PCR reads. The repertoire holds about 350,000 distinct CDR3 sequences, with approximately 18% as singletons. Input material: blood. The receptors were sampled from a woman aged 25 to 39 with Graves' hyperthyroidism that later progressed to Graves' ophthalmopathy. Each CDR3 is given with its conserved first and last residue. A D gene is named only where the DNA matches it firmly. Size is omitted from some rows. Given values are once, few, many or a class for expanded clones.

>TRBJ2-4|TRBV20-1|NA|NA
TGCAGTGGATGGGGGCCGGCAGTTCAAGAAAACATTCAGTACTTC
CSGWGPAVQENIQYF
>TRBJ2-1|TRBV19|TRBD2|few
TGTGCCAGTAGTATGGGACTAGCGGGGACTTACAATGAGCAGTTCTTC
CASSMGLAGTYNEQFF
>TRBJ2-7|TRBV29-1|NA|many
TGCAGCGCCGGGACCTACGAGCAGTACTTC
CSAGTYEQYF
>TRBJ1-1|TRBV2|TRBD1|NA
TGTGCCAGCAGTCAACAGGGGACGGAGAACACTGAAGCTTTCTTT
CASSQQGTENTEAFF
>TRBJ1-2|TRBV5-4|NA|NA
TGTGCCAGCAGCCATCAGGGGTTGAGATATGGCTACACCTTC
CASSHQGLRYGYTF
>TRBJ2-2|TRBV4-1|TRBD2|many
TGCGCCAGCAGCCAGGCTAGCGGGGCAGGGGAGCTGTTTTTT
CASSQASGAGELFF
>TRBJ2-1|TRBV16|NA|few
TGTGCCAGCAGCCAATCAGGGGGGGCTGAGCAGTTCTTC
CASSQSGGAEQFF
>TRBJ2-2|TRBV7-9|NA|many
TGTGCCAGCAGCCCGCCGGACCGCGGGACAGAGAACACCGGGGAGCTGTTTTTT
CASSPPDRGTENTGELFF
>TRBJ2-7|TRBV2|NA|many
TGTGCCAGCTTTACATCGGACAGTCAATACTTC
CASFTSDSQYF
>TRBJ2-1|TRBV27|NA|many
TGTGCCAGCAGGCTAAGCCAACAGGGCGGGGAGCAGTTCTTC
CASRLSQQGGEQFF
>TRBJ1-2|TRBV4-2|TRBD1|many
TGTGCCAGCAGCGAAAAAGTGGGACAGGGCTATGGCTACACCTTC
CASSEKVGQGYGYTF
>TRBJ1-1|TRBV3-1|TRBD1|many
TGTGCCAGCAGCCGAAGACAGGGCGAAGCTTTCTTT
CASSRRQGEAFF
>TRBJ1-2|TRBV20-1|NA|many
TGCAGTGCTCACGAGAACAACGAAGCTAACTATGGCTACACCTTC
CSAHENNEANYGYTF
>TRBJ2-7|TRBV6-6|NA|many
TGTGCCAGCAGTTACTCGCGGTTTTCGGGGGAGCAGTACTTC
CASSYSRFSGEQYF
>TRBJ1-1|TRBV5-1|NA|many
TGCGCCAGCAGTACGAATCCAGGGAACACTGAAGCTTTCTTT
CASSTNPGNTEAFF
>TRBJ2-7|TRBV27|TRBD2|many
TGTGCCAGCAGTTTAGTCGCTCTGTCCGGGACTAGCGGCTACGAGCAGTACTTC
CASSLVALSGTSGYEQYF
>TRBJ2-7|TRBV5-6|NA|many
TGTGCCAGCAGCTTTGACGGAGTGGACTACGAGCAGTACTTC
CASSFDGVDYEQYF
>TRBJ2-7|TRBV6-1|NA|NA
TGTGCCAGCAGGAGATATCGATCCGGCTACGAGCAGTACTTC
CASRRYRSGYEQYF
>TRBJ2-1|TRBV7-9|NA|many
TGTGCCAGCAGCTTAGGTTGGAGTAGCACAAGCAATGAGCAGTTCTTC
CASSLGWSSTSNEQFF
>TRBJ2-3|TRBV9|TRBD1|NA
TGTGCCAGCAGCCCGGGGCTGGACAGGGCCACAGATACGCAGTATTTT
CASSPGLDRATDTQYF
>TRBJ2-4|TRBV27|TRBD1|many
TGTGCCAGCAGTTTATCTTCCCCAGGGTTTAGGGGGCTAGCCAAAAACATTCAGTACTTC
CASSLSSPGFRGLAKNIQYF
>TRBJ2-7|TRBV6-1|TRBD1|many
TGTGCCAGCAGACCTATTGACAGGGGGCACGAGCAGTACTTC
CASRPIDRGHEQYF
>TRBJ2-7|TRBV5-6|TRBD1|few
TGTGCCAGCAGCTTGGAGGGGGCTAGCACCTACGAGCAGTACTTC
CASSLEGASTYEQYF
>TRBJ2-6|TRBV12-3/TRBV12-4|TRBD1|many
TGTGCCAGCAGTGCGGGACAGGTTATCCCCACTGGGGCCAACGTCCTGACTTTC
CASSAGQVIPTGANVLTF
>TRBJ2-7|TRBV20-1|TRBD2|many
TGCAGTGCCCGACATAGCGGGACGCGATACGAGCAGTACTTC
CSARHSGTRYEQYF
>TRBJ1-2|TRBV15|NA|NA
TGTGCCACCAGCAGAGATCGGATCTATGGCTACACCTTC
CATSRDRIYGYTF
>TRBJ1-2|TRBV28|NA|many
TGTGCCAGCAGTTTTAGTTCGCCTCGCGGGTACACCTTC
CASSFSSPRGYTF
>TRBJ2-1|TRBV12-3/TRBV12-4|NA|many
TGTGCCAGCAGCCCCGGGGATTACAATGAGCAGTTCTTC
CASSPGDYNEQFF
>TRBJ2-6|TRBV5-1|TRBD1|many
TGCGCCAGCCAGACAGGGCCCTCTGGGGCCAACGTCCTGACTTTC
CASQTGPSGANVLTF
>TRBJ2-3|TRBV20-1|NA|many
TGCAGTCACCTCAGGGGGGCGGACACAGATACGCAGTATTTT
CSHLRGADTDTQYF
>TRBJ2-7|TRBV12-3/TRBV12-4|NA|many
TGTGCCAGCAGTTTGGGCAGGGTCCACGAGCAGTACTTC
CASSLGRVHEQYF
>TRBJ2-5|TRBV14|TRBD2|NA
TGTGCCAGCAGCCCAAATCTAGCGGGGGAGACCCAGTACTTC
CASSPNLAGETQYF
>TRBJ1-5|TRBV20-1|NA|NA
TGCAGTGCTAGGTCTACGACATTGGATCAGCCCCAGCATTTT
CSARSTTLDQPQHF
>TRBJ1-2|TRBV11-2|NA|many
TGTGCCAGCAGCCCTGGCCGGGGGGGCCTCTATGGCTACACCTTC
CASSPGRGGLYGYTF
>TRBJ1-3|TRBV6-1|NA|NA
TGTGCCAGCAGTGAAGAGCGGAGATCGGCTGGAAACACCATATATTTT
CASSEERRSAGNTIYF
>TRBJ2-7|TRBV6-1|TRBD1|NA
TGTGCCAGCAGACTGGACAGGATGAGTTACGAGCAGTACTTC
CASRLDRMSYEQYF
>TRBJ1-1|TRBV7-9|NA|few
TGTGCCAGCAGCTTCAGGGTTGGTATGAACACTGAAGCTTTCTTT
CASSFRVGMNTEAFF
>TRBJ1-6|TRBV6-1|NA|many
TGTGCCAGCAGTCCCAGGGATTTGGGTATGGGTTCACCCCTCCACTTT
CASSPRDLGMGSPLHF
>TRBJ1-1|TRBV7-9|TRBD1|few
TGTGCCAGCAGCCCATATCAGGGGGTCGGTGAAGCTTTCTTT
CASSPYQGVGEAFF
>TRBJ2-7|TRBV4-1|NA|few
TGCGCCAGCAGCCAGATGGGTTACTCCTACGAGCAGTACTTC
CASSQMGYSYEQYF
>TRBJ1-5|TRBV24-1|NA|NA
TGTGCCAGCGATGCGTCCGGACGCAATCAGCCCCAGCATTTT
CASDASGRNQPQHF
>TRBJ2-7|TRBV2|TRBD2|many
TGTGCCAGCAATACGGGACTAGCGGACTACGAGCAGTACTTC
CASNTGLADYEQYF
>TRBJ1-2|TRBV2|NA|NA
TGTGCCAGCAGTGGTAAGGGGGTGAGCTATGGCTACACCTTC
CASSGKGVSYGYTF
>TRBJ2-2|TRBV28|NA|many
TGTGCCAGCAGTTTACCCCAACCGGCCGGGGAGCTGTTTTTT
CASSLPQPAGELFF
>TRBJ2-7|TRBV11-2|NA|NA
TGTGCCAGCAGCTTAGGGGCCGGGACGGCGAACTACGAGCAGTACTTC
CASSLGAGTANYEQYF
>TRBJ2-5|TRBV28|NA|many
TGTGCCAGCAGTTCCGGACACCTATCTCAGACCCAGTACTTC
CASSSGHLSQTQYF